The 6 T cell receptor beta chains in this list originate from one sample, sequenced in a study of response to subunit inactivated influenza vaccine. Each CDR3 protein is one row after TCRdb ran MiXCR on the RT-PCR reads. The sample shows about 540,000 distinct CDR3 sequences, around 15% of them seen only once. The starting material was PBMCs from blood, obtained 11 to 12 days after vaccination. The receptors stem from a man between 45 and 60 years old who received an inactivated influenza vaccine.

The V gene is TRBV2, the J gene TRBJ2-2; 10 positions match TRBD2. Per the germline V gene, CDR1 is SNHLY and CDR2 is FYNNEI. With 0 bases clipped from V and 2 bases from J, the junction kept 6 bases outside the gene matches. The CDR3 length is 18 residues. CDR3 in amino acids: CASSEAGELAGNTGELFF. DNA of the CDR3: TGTGCCAGCAGTGAAGCGGGGGAACTAGCGGGAAACACCGGGGAGCTGTTTTTT.

This clonotype was counted at least ten times. The rearrangement joins TRBV12-3 or TRBV12-4 to TRBJ2-1; TRBD2 aligns across 10 bases. CDR3 length: 12 residues. J lost 15 bases, V lost 2 bases, and 4 bases had no gene match. The CDR3 coding sequence is TGTGCCAGCAGTTTAACTAGCGGGGCCCCGTTCTTC. Protein product: CASSLTSGAPFF.

This chain joins TRBV20-1 and TRBJ1-5; D perhaps matches TRBD1 (6 bases). The CDR3 runs 15 residues. Trimming cost V 2 bases and J 0 bases, with 11 bases left between them. Germline V lookup: CDR1 DFQATT, CDR2 SNEGSKA (reference sequence). The CDR3 loop reads CSARKDSYSNQPQHF. The CDR3 DNA follows: TGCAGTGCTAGAAAGGACAGCTATAGCAATCAGCCCCAGCATTTT.

This clonotype was seen ten or more times. The J gene is TRBJ2-1, the V gene TRBV6-5; D not resolved. Trimming pared 0 bases from V and 6 bases from J, leaving 3 bases between. Germline CDR1 is MNHEY and CDR2 is SVGAGI. The CDR3 contains 12 residues. CDR3 region: CASSYSGNEQFF. CDR3 nucleotides: TGTGCCAGCAGTTACTCGGGCAATGAGCAGTTCTTC.

This clonotype was counted a few times. This chain joins TRBV4-1 and TRBJ1-6; the match to TRBD1 covers 8 bases. This CDR3 comprises 16 residues. V shed 1 base and J 11 bases; nucleotides not matched to a gene: 10. Germline-derived CDR1 and CDR2 are MGHRA and YSYEKL. Here the CDR3 reads CASSQADRVLVAPLHF. In DNA, the CDR3 is TGCGCCAGCAGCCAAGCGGACAGGGTACTGGTAGCACCCCTCCACTTT.

This clonotype was recorded a few times. The J gene is TRBJ1-6, the V gene TRBV20-1; perhaps TRBD1 as D (5 bases). CDR1 and CDR2 from the germline V gene are DFQATT and SNEGSKA (reference sequence). The CDR3 is made up of 14 amino acids. V was clipped by 6 bases and J by 8 bases, with 17 bases between them. CDR3 protein: CSAGQRDRDSPLHF. The CDR3 DNA reads as TGCAGTGCAGGACAACGAGATCGGGATTCACCCCTCCACTTT.